Below, 17 T cell receptor beta chains from the same sample are listed, as sequenced in a study of regulatory T cells in long-lasting Graves disease. Indicated time point: newly diagnosed GD, antithyroid drugs for less than 3 months. PBMC-extracted RNA yielded the TCR library. Arm-PCR of CDR3 regions and iRepertoire HTBI primers were used to build TCR beta libraries. One entry per CDR3 protein results from TCRdb running MiXCR on the multiplex PCR reads. The sample holds under 450,000 distinct CDR3 sequences, 15% to 20% seen once. This sample was shared with a second study, whose subject was T cells in Graves' hyperthyroidism and ophthalmopathy.

The starting material was peripheral blood mononuclear cells (PBMCs), obtained at new diagnosis, from a patient treated with antithyroid drugs. These TCRs come from a woman under 30 with Graves disease.

This clonotype was counted ten times or more. The chain recombines TRBV27 with TRBJ2-1, with D possibly TRBD2 on 6 matching bases. The germline V gene has CDR1 MNHEY and CDR2 SMNVEV (reference sequence). Trimming shortened V by 5 bases and J by 9 bases, and 17 bases separated the two germline ends. The length of the CDR3 is 14 residues. DNA of the CDR3: TGTGCCAGCAGTGCGGGGAGTGCGTCATCTGAGCAGTTCTTC. It specifies CASSAGSASSEQFF.

A few counts support this clonotype. A clone one base away is much larger, so this may be a read error. This rearrangement joins TRBV5-1 to TRBJ2-1, with D possibly being TRBD2 (6 bases). The germline V gene has CDR1 SGHRS and CDR2 YFSETQ. The CDR3 has 14 amino acids. In DNA, the CDR3 is TGCGCCAGCAGTTCGGAGGGCTCCTACAATGAGCAGTCCTTC. Protein: CASSSEGSYNEQSF.

This clonotype was counted ten times or more. The V gene is TRBV28, the J gene TRBJ2-3; 10 nucleotides match TRBD2. CDR3 length equals 16 residues. The junction had 2 bases not matched to a gene; V was cut back by 1 base and J by 1 base. Germline V CDR1 and CDR2: MDHEN, SYDVKM. The CDR3 protein is CASSLLAGGRTDTQYF. The CDR3 region has the DNA TGTGCCAGCAGTTTATTAGCGGGGGGCCGCACAGATACGCAGTATTTT. Together with reference TRBV28 and TRBJ2-3, the CDR3 gives the full variable domain: DVKVTQSSRYLVKRTGEKVFLECVQDMDHENMFWYRQDPGLGLRLIYFSYDVKMKEKGDIPEGYSVSREKKERFSLILESASTNQTSMYLCASSLLAGGRTDTQYFGPGTRLTVL.

This clonotype has ten or more counts. V gene TRBV3-1 combines with J gene TRBJ2-1; D call uncertain. Deletions cut 2 bases from V and 10 bases from J, with 9 bases between. This CDR3 region has 12 residues. CDR1 and CDR2 from the germline V gene are LGHDT and YNNKEL (reference sequence). CDR3 bases: TGTGCCAGCAGCCAATCCCGAAGGGAGCAGTTCTTC. Protein: CASSQSRREQFF.

This clonotype has ten or more counts. V gene TRBV7-2 combines with J gene TRBJ2-7; D is perhaps TRBD1 or TRBD2 (5 bases each). Trimming cost V 5 bases and J 3 bases, with 14 bases left between them. The length of the CDR3 is 14 residues. Germline V CDR1 and CDR2: SGHTA, FQGNSA. CDR3 amino acids: CASSPQRGRYEQYF. DNA for the CDR3: TGTGCCAGCAGCCCCCAAAGGGGACGCTACGAGCAGTACTTC.

Ten or more counts support this clonotype. The V gene is TRBV7-3, the J gene TRBJ2-7; weak D call: TRBD2 (5 bases). Trimming took 5 bases from V and 1 from J, leaving 15 bases between them. The germline V gene encodes CDR1 SGHTA and CDR2 FQGTGA. This CDR3 has 15 residues. The DNA for the CDR3 is TGTGCCAGCAGCGCCGGCCCCTCGGGATCCTACGAGCAGTACTTC. Its translation: CASSAGPSGSYEQYF.

Ten or more counts support this clonotype. The chain joins TRBV3-1 to TRBJ2-3, with 9 bases matching TRBD2. Trimming took 2 bases from V and 0 from J; bases not matched to a gene: 6. CDR1 is LGHDT and CDR2 is YNNKEL in the germline V gene (reference sequence). This CDR3 region has 17 residues. The CDR3 protein is CASSQSRLAASTDTQYF. CDR3 nucleotide sequence: TGTGCCAGCAGCCAATCGCGACTAGCGGCTAGCACAGATACGCAGTATTTT.

With regard to this clonotype: A much more abundant neighbour one base away suggests this may be a read error. V is TRBV7-3 and J is TRBJ2-7; 7 nucleotides line up with TRBD2. CDR1 SGHTA and CDR2 FQGTGA come from the germline V gene. The J segment lost 1 base and the V segment lost 4 bases, leaving 13 bases of the junction unmatched. This CDR3 has 17 residues. CDR3: CASSSRLEGGPSYEQYF. The DNA of the CDR3 is TGTGCCAGCAGCTCCAGACTAGAGGGAGGGCCATCCTACGAGCAGTACTTC.

This clonotype was found many times. The V gene is TRBV11-3, the J gene TRBJ2-1, with 7 bases aligning to TRBD2. CDR1 SGHNT and CDR2 YENEEA come from the germline V gene. With V trimmed by 4 bases and J by 4 bases, 4 bases remained unmatched. The CDR3 totals 14 residues. The CDR3 DNA reads as TGTGCCAGCAGCTCCGGGACTAAATACAATGAGCAGTTCTTC. Protein sequence: CASSSGTKYNEQFF.

This clonotype has only one observation. A much larger clone lies one base from this, so it may be a read error. CDR3 DNA: TGTGCCAGCAGTGGGGAGCTCGGCGGCTACACCTTC. Residues: CASSGELGGYTF. The rearrangement links TRBV2 to TRBJ1-2; D is undetermined. V lost 4 bases and J lost 8, with 11 bases in between. Germline V gene data show CDR1 as SNHLY and CDR2 as FYNNEI. The CDR3 loop spans 12 amino acids.

The chain employs TRBV15 and TRBJ2-7; tentative D call: TRBD1 (5 bases). The ends were cut back, 4 bases at V and 6 bases at J, with 13 bases in the middle. The CDR3 contains 13 residues. CDR1 is LNHNV, CDR2 YYDKDF, per germline (reference sequence). This CDR3 is CATSIDEGAEQYF. The CDR3 nucleotides are TGTGCCACCAGCATCGACGAAGGGGCCGAGCAGTACTTC.

The rearrangement links TRBV15 to TRBJ2-3; TRBD2 might be the D (6 bases). The V gene lost 3 bases and the J gene lost 6 bases, with 16 bases spanning the gap. The CDR3 totals 15 residues. Per germline, CDR1 LNHNV and CDR2 YYDKDF (reference sequence). CDR3 sequence reads: CATSRGLGGVDTQYF. CDR3 in DNA: TGTGCCACCAGCAGGGGTCTTGGAGGGGTGGATACGCAGTATTTT.

The chain has TRBV4-1 and TRBJ1-4; perhaps TRBD1 as D (5 bases). The CDR3 has 16 amino acids. Trimming removed 2 bases from V and 5 bases from J, with 15 bases in between. The germline gives CDR1 MGHRA, CDR2 YSYEKL. The CDR3 sequence is CASSQSASQGNEKLFF. In DNA form, the CDR3 reads TGCGCCAGCAGCCAATCGGCTAGCCAGGGAAATGAAAAACTGTTTTTT.

This clonotype was detected many times. The J gene is TRBJ2-7, the V gene TRBV18; D could derive from TRBD1 or TRBD2 (5 bases each). V was shortened by 2 bases and J by 2 bases, with 10 bases between the two germline ends. This CDR3 comprises 14 residues. Germline assignment: CDR1 KGHSH and CDR2 LQKENI. CDR3 region: CASSPGTVTYEQYF. The CDR3, as DNA: TGTGCCAGCTCACCAGGGACCGTAACCTACGAGCAGTACTTC.

This clonotype appeared a few times. The rearrangement joins TRBV28 to TRBJ1-5; D is unresolved. CDR1 MDHEN and CDR2 SYDVKM come from the germline V gene. This CDR3 contains 15 residues. The V and J ends lost 7 bases and 8 bases respectively, with 21 bases between them. This chain's CDR3 is CASTRLSILDKPQHF. DNA of the CDR3: TGTGCCAGCACACGACTTAGCATACTTGATAAGCCCCAGCATTTT.

This clonotype was counted many times. This chain links TRBV24-1 with TRBJ1-1; 7 positions agree with TRBD1. The J segment lost 8 bases and the V segment lost 10 bases, leaving 15 bases of the junction unmatched. The CDR3 is 14 amino acids. Germline CDR1 KGHDR, CDR2 SFDVKD. Written as DNA, the CDR3 is TGTGCCACTCGAGGGGGCCATACAACAGCGGAAGCTTTCTTT. It codes for CATRGGHTTAEAFF.

The J gene is TRBJ1-2, the V gene TRBV4-2; tentative D call: TRBD1 (5 bases). Trimming took 4 bases from V and 7 from J, leaving 19 bases between them. This CDR3 is built from 15 residues. The germline V gene encodes CDR1 LGHNA and CDR2 YNFKEQ. The CDR3 loop is CASSRTDQGVGGYTF. The CDR3 DNA follows: TGTGCCAGCAGCCGCACTGATCAGGGTGTAGGTGGCTACACCTTC.